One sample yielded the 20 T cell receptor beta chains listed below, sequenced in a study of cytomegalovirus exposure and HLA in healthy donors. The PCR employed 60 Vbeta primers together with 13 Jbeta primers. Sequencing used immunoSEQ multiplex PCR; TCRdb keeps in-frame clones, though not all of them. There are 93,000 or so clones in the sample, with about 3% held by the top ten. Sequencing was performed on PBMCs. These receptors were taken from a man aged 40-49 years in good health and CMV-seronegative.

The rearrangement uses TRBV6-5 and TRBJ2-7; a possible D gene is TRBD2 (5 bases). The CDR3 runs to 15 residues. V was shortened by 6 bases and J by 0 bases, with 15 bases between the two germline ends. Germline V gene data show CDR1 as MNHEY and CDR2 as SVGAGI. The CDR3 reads CASRLNSRGSYEQYF. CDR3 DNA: TGTGCCAGCAGACTGAACTCTCGGGGCTCCTACGAGCAGTACTTC.

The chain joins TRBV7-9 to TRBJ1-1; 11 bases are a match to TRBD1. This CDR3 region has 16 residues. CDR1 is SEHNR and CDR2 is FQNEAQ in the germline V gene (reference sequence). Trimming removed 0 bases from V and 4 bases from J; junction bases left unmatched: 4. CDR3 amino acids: CASSLASGQGATEAFF. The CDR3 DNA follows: TGTGCCAGCAGCTTAGCTAGCGGACAGGGGGCCACTGAAGCTTTCTTT.

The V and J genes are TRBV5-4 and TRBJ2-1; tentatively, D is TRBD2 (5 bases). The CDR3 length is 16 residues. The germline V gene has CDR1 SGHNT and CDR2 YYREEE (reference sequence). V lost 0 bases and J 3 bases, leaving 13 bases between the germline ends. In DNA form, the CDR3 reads TGTGCCAGCAGCTTGGATCCCCCCGGGGACTACAATGAGCAGTTCTTC. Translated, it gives CASSLDPPGDYNEQFF.

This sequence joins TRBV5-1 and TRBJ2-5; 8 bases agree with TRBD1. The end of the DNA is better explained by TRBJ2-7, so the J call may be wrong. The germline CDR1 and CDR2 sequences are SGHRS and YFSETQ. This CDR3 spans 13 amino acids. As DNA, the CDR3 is TGCGCCAGCAGGGGGACAGGCTCCTACGAGCAGTACTTC. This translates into CASRGTGSYEQYF.

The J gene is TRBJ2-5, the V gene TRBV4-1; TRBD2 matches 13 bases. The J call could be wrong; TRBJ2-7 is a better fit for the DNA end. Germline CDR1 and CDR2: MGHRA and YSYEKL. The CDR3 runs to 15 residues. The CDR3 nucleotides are TGCGCCAGCAGTTTCACTAGCGGGAGGGCCTACGAGCAGTACTTC. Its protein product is CASSFTSGRAYEQYF.

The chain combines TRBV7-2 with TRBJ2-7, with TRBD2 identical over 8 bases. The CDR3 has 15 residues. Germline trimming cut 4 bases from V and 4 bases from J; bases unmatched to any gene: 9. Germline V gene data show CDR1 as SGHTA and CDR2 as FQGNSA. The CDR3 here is CASSSAGGGGYEQYF. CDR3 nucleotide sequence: TGTGCCAGCAGCTCGGCGGGGGGCGGCGGGTACGAGCAGTACTTC.

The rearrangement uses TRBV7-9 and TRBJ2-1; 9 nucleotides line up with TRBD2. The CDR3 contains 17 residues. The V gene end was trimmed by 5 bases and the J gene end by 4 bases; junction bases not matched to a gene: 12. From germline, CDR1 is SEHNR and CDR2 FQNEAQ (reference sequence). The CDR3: CASSPHGSLAGYNEQFF. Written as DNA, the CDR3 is TGTGCCAGCAGCCCCCACGGGTCGCTAGCGGGATACAATGAGCAGTTCTTC.

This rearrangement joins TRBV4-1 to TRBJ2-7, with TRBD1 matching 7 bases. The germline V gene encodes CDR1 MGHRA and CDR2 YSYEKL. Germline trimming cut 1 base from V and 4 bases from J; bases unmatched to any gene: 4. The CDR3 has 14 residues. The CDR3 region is CASSQGTQGYEQYF. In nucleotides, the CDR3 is TGCGCCAGCAGCCAAGGGACACAGGGGTACGAGCAGTACTTC.

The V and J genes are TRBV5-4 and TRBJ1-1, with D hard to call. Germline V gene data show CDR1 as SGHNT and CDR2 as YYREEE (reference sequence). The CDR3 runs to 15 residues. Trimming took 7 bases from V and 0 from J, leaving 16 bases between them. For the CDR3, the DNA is TGTGCCAGCTCCATGGGCGGGCCCCTGAACACTGAAGCTTTCTTT. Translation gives CASSMGGPLNTEAFF.

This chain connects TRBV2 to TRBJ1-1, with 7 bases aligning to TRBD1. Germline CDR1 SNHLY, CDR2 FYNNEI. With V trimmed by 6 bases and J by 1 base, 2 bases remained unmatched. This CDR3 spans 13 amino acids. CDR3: CASRNRGNTEAFF. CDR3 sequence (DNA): TGTGCCAGCAGGAACAGGGGGAACACTGAAGCTTTCTTT. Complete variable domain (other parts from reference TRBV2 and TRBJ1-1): EPEVTQTPSHQVTQMGQEVILRCVPISNHLYFYWYRQILGQKVEFLVSFYNNEISEKSEIFDDQFSVERPDGSNFTLKIRSTKLEDSAMYFCASRNRGNTEAFFGQGTRLTVV.

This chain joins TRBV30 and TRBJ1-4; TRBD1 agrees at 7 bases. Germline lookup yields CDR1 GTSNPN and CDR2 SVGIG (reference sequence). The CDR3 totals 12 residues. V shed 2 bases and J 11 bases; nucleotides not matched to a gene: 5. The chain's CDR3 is CAWSRQGEKLFF. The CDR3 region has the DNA TGTGCCTGGAGTCGACAGGGTGAGAAACTGTTTTTT.

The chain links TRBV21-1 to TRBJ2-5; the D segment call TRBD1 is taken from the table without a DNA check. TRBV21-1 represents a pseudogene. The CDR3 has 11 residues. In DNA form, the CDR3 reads TGTGCCAGCAGCACAAAAGAGACCCAGTACTTC. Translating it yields CASSTKETQYF.

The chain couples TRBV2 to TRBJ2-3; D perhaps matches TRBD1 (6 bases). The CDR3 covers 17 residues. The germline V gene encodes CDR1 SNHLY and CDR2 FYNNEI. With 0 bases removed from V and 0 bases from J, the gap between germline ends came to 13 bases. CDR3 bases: TGTGCCAGCAGTGAAGCTGGTCCAGGGGTTAGCACAGATACGCAGTATTTT. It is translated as CASSEAGPGVSTDTQYF.

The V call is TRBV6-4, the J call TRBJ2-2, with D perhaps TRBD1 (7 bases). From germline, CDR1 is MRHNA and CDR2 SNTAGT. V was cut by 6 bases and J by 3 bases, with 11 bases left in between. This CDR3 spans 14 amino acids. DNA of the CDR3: TGTGCCAGCAGCTCAGGGGGGCACACCGGGGAGCTGTTTTTT. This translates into CASSSGGHTGELFF.

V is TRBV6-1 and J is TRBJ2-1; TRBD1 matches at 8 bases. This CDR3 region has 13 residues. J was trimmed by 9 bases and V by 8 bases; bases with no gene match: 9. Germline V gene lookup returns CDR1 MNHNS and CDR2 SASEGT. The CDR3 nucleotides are TGTGCCAGCGCTCCGGACAGGGTAGGTGAGCAGTTCTTC. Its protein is CASAPDRVGEQFF.

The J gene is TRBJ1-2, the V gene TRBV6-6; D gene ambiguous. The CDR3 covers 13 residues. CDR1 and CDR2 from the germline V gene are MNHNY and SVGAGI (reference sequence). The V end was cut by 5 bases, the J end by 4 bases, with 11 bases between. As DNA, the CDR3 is TGTGCCAGCAGTCCAGGCTTTTCCTATGGCTACACCTTC. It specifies CASSPGFSYGYTF.

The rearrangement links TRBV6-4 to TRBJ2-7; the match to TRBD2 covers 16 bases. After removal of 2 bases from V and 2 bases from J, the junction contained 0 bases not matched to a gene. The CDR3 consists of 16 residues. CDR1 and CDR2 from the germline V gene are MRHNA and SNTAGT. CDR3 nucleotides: TGTGCCAGCAGTGACGGGACTAGCGGGGGGGCCTACGAGCAGTACTTC. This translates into CASSDGTSGGAYEQYF.

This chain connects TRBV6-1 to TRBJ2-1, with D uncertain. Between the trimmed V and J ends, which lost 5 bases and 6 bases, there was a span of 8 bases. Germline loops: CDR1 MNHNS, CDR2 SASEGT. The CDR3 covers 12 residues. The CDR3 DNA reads TGTGCCAGCAGTCGACTCCGCAATGAGCAGTTCTTC. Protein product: CASSRLRNEQFF.

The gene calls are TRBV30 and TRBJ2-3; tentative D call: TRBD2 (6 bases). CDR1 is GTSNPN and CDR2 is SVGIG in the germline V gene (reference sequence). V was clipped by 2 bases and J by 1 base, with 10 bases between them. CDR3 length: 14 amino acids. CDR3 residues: CAWSPPGGTDTQYF. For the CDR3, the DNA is TGTGCCTGGAGTCCTCCGGGGGGCACAGATACGCAGTATTTT.

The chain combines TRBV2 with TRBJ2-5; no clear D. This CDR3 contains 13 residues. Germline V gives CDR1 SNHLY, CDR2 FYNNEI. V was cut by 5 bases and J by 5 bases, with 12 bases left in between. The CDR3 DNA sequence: TGTGCCAGCAGTTTGGCAGGATTGGAGACCCAGTACTTC. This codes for CASSLAGLETQYF.